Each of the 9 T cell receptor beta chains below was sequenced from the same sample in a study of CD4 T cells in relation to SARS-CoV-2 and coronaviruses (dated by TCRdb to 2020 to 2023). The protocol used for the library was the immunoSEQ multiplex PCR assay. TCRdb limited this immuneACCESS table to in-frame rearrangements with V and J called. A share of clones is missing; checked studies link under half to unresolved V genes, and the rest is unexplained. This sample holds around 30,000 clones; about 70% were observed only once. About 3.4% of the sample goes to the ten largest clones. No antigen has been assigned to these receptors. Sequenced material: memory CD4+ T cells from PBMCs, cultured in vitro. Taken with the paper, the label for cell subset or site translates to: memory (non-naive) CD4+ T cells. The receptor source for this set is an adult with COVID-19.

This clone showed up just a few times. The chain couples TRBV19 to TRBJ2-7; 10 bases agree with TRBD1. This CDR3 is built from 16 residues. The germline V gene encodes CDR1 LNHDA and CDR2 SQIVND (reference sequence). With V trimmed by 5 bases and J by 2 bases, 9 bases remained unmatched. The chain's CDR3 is CASSPLGDRGTYEQYF. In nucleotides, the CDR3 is TGTGCCAGTAGTCCCCTCGGGGACAGGGGTACCTACGAGCAGTACTTC.

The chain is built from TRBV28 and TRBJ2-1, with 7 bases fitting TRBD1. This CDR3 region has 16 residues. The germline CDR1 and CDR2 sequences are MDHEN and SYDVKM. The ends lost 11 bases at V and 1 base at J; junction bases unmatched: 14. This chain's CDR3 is CAGRQRGQSSYNEQFF. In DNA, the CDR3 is TGTGCCGGACGGCAGAGGGGGCAATCTTCCTACAATGAGCAGTTCTTC.

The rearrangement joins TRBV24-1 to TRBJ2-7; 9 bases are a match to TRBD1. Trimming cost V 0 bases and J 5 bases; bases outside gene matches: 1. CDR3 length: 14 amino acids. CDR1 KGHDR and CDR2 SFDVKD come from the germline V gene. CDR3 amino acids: CATSDLTGGDEQYF. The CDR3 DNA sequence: TGTGCCACCAGTGATTTGACAGGGGGCGACGAGCAGTACTTC.

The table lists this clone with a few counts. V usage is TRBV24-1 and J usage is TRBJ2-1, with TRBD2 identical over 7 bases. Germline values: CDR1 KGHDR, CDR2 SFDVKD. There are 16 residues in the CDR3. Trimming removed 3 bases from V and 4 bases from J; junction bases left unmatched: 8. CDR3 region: CATSDRVGGGYNEQFF. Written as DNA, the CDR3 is TGTGCCACCAGTGATCGGGTCGGCGGGGGATACAATGAGCAGTTCTTC.

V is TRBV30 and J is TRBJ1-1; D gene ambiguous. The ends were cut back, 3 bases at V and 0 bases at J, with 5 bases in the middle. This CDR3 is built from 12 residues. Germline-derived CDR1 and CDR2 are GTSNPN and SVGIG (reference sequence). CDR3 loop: CAWRPLNTEAFF. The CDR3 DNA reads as TGTGCCTGGAGACCTTTGAACACTGAAGCTTTCTTT.

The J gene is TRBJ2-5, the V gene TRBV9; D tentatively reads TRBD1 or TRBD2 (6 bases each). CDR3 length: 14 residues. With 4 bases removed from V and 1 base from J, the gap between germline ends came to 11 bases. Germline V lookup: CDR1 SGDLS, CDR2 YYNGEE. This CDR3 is CASSLRDTQETQYF. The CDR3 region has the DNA TGTGCCAGCAGCTTGCGGGACACCCAAGAGACCCAGTACTTC.

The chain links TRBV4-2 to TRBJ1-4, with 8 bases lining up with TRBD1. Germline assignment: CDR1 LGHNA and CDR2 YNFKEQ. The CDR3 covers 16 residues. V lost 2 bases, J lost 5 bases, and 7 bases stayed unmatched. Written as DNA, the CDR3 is TGTGCCAGCAGCCAATCGGCAGGGGGCGCGAATGAAAAACTGTTTTTT. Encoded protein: CASSQSAGGANEKLFF.

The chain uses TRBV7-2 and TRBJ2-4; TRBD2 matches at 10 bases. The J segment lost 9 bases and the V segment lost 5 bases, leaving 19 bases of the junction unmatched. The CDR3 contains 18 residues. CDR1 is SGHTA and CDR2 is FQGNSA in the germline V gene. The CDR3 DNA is TGTGCCAGCAGCCCGCAAGGACTAGCGGAGCACCCGCTTAGCATTCAGTACTTC. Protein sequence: CASSPQGLAEHPLSIQYF. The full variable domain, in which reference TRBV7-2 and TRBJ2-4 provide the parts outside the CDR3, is GAGVSQSPSNKVTEKGKDVELRCDPISGHTALYWYRQSLGQGLEFLIYFQGNSAPDKSGLPSDRFSAERTGGSVSTLTIQRTQQEDSAVYLCASSPQGLAEHPLSIQYFGAGTRLSVL.

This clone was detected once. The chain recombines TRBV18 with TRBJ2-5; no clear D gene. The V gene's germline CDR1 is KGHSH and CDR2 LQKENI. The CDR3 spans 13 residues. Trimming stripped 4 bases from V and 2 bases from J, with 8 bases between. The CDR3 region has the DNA TGTGCCAGCTCACGAGGATTACAAGAGACCCAGTACTTC. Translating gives CASSRGLQETQYF.